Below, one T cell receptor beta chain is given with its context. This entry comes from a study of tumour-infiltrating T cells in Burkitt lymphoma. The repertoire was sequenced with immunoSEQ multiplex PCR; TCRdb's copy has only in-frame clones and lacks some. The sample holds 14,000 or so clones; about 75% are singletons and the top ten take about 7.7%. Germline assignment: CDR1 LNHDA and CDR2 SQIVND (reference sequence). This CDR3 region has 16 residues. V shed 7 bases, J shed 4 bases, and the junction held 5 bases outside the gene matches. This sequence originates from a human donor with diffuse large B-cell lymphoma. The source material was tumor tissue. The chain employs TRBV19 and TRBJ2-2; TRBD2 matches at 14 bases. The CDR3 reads CASMGTSGSVTGELFF. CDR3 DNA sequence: TGTGCCAGTATGGGGACTAGCGGGAGTGTCACCGGGGAGCTGTTTTTT.